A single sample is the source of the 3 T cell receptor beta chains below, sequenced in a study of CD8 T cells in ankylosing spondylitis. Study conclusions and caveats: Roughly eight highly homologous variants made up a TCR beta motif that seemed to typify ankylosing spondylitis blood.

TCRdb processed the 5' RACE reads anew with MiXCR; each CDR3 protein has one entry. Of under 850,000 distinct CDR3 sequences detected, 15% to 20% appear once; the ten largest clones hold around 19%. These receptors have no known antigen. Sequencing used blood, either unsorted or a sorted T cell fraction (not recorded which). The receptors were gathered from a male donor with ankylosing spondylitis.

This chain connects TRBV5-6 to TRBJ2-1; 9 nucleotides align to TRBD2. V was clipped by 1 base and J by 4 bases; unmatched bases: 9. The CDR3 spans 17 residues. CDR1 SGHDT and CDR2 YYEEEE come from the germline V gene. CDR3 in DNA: TGTGCCAGCAGCTTGTTGATTCTAGCGGGACAGTACAATGAGCAGTTCTTC. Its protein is CASSLLILAGQYNEQFF.

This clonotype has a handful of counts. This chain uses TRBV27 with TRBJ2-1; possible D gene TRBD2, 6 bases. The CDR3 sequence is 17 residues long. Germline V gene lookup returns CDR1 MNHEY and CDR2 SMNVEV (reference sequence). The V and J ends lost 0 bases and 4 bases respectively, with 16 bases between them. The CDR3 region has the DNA TGTGCCAGCAGTTTATCTCGCGCGGGACTCGCATACAATGAGCAGTTCTTC. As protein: CASSLSRAGLAYNEQFF.

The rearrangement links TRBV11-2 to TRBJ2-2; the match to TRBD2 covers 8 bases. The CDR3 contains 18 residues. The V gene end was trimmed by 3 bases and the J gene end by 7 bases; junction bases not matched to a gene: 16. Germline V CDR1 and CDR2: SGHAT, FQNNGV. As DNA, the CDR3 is TGTGCCAGCAGCTTGGTCCCCCCCGCGGGAGGCCGGGGCGGGGAGCTGTTTTTT. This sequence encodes CASSLVPPAGGRGGELFF.